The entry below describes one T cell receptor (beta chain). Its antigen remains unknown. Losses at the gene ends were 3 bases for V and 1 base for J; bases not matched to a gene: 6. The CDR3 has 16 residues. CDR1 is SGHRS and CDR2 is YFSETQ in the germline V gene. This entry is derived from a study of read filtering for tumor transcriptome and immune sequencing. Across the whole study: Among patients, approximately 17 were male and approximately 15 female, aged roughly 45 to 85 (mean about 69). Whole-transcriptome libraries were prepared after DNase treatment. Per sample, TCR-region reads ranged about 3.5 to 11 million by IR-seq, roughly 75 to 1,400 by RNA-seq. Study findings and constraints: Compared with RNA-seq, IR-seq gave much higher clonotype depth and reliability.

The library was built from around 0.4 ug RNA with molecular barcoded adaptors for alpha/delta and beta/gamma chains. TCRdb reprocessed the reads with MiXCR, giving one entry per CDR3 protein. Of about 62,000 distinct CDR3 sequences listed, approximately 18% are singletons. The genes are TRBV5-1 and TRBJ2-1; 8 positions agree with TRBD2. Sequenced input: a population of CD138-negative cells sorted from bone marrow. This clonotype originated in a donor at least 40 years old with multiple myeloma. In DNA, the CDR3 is TGCGCCAGCAGCTCGGATAGCGGGGTTTCCTACAATGAGCAGTTCTTC. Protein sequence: CASSSDSGVSYNEQFF. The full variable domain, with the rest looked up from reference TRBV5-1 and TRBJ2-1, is KAGVTQTPRYLIKTRGQQVTLSCSPISGHRSVSWYQQTPGQGLQFLFEYFSETQRNKGNFPGRFSGRQFSNSRSEMNVSTLELGDSALYLCASSSDSGVSYNEQFFGPGTRLTVL.